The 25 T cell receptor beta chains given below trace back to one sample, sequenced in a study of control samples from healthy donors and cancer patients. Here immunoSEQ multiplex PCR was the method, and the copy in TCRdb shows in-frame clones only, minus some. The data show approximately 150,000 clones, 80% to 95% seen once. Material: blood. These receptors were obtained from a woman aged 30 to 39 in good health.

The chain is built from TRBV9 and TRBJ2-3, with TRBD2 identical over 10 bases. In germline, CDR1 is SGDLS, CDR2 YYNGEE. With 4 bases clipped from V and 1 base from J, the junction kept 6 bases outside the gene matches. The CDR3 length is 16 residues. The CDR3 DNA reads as TGTGCCAGCAGCAGCCGGACTAGCGGAGGCACAGATACGCAGTATTTT. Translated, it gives CASSSRTSGGTDTQYF.

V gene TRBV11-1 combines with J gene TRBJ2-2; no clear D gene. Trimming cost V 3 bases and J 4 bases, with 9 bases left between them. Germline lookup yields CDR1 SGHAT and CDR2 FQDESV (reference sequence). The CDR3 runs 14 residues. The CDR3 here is CASSFRGATGELFF. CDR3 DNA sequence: TGTGCCAGCAGCTTTCGTGGCGCCACCGGGGAGCTGTTTTTT.

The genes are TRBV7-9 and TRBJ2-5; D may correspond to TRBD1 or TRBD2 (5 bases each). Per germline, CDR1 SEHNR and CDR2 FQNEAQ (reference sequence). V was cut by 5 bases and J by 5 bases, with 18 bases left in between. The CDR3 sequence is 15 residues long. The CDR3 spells CASSPMWPGRETQYF. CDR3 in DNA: TGTGCCAGCAGCCCGATGTGGCCGGGGCGGGAGACCCAGTACTTC.

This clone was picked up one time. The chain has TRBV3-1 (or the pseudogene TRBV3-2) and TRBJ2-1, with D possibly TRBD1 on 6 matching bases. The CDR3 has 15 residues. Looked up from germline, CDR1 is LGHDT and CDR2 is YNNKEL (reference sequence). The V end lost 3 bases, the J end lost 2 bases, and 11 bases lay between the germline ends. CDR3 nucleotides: TGTGCCAGCAGCCAGGACAGTGGAACCTACAATGAGCAGTTCTTC. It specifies CASSQDSGTYNEQFF.

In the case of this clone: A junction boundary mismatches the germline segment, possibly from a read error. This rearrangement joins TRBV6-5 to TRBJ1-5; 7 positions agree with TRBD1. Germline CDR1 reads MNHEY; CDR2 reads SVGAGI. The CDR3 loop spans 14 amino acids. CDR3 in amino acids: CASSLTGRNQPQHF. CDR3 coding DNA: TGTGCCAGCAGCCTGACAGGGCGCAACCAGCCCCAGCATTTT.

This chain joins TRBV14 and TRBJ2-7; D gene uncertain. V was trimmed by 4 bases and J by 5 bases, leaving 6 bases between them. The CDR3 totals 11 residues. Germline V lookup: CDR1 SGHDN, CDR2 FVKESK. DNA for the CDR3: TGTGCCAGCAGCCGTACGGACGAGCAGTACTTC. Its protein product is CASSRTDEQYF. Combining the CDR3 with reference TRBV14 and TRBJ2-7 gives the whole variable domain EAGVTQFPSHSVIEKGQTVTLRCDPISGHDNLYWYRRVMGKEIKFLLHFVKESKQDESGMPNNRFLAERTGGTYSTLKVQPAELEDSGVYFCASSRTDEQYFGPGTRLTVT.

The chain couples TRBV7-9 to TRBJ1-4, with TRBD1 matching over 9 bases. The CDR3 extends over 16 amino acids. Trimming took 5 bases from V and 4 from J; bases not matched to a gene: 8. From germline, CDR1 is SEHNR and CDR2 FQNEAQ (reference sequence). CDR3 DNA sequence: TGTGCCAGCAGCCGGAGGACAGGGGTTGATAATGAAAAACTGTTTTTT. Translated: CASSRRTGVDNEKLFF.

The CDR3 is CASSYPPTGGTQYF. In DNA form, the CDR3 reads TGTGCCAGCAGTTACCCCCCGACAGGAGGTACGCAGTATTTT. The chain is built from TRBV6-5 and TRBJ2-3; possible D gene TRBD1, 6 bases. The CDR3 is 14 amino acids. V was shortened by 2 bases and J by 8 bases, with 14 bases between the two germline ends. CDR1 is MNHEY and CDR2 is SVGAGI in the germline V gene.

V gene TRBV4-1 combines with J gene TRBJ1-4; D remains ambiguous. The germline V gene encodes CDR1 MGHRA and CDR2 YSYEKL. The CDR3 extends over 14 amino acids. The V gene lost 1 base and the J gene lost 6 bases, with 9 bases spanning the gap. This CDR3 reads CASSQVVPYEKLFF. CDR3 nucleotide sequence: TGCGCCAGCAGCCAAGTAGTTCCGTATGAAAAACTGTTTTTT.

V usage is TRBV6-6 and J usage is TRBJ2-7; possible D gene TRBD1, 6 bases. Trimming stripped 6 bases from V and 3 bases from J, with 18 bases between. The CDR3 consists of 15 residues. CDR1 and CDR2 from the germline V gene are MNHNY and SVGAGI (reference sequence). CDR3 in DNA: TGTGCCAGCAGATCCCGGGACACCGGAAGCTACGAGCAGTACTTC. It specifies CASRSRDTGSYEQYF.

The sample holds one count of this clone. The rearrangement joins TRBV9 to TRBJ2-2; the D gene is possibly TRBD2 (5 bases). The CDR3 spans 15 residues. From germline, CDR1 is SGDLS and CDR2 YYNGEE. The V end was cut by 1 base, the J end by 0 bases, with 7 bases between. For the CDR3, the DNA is TGTGCCAGCAGCGTACCGGGATCGAACACCGGGGAGCTGTTTTTT. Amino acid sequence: CASSVPGSNTGELFF.

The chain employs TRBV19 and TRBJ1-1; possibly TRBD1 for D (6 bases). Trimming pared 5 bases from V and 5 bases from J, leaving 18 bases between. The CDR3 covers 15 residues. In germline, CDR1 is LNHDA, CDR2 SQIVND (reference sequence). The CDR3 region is CASSADRPSGTEAFF. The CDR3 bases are TGTGCCAGTAGTGCAGACAGGCCGTCGGGTACTGAAGCTTTCTTT.

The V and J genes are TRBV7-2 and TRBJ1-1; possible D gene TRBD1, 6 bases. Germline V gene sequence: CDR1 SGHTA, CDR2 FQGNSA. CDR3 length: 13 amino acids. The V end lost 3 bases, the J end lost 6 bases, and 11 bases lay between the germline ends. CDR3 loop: CASSLDSPSEAFF. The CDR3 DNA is TGTGCCAGCAGCTTGGACAGTCCTTCTGAAGCTTTCTTT. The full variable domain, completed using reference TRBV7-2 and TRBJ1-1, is GAGVSQSPSNKVTEKGKDVELRCDPISGHTALYWYRQSLGQGLEFLIYFQGNSAPDKSGLPSDRFSAERTGGSVSTLTIQRTQQEDSAVYLCASSLDSPSEAFFGQGTRLTVV.

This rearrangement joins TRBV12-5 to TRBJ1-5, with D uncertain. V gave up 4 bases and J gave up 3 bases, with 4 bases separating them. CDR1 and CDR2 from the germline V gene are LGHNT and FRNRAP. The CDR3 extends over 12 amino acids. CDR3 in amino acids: CASGSHNQPQHF. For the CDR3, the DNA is TGTGCTAGTGGTTCGCACAATCAGCCCCAGCATTTT.

The CDR3, as DNA: TGCGCCAGCAGCCAAGATTTCCCAGGGCAGCCCCAGCATTTT. It yields the protein CASSQDFPGQPQHF. V gene TRBV4-1 combines with J gene TRBJ1-5; TRBD1 might be the D (5 bases). This CDR3 has 14 residues. Germline V gene data show CDR1 as MGHRA and CDR2 as YSYEKL. Deletions cut 0 bases from V and 7 bases from J, with 10 bases between.

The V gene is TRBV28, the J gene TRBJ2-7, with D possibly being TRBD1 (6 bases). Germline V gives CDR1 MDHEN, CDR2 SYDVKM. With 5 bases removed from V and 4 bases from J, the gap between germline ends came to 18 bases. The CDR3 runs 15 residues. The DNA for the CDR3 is TGTGCCAGCAGTAAAAGACAGGCCGGAAAATACGAGCAGTACTTC. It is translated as CASSKRQAGKYEQYF.

The DNA for the CDR3 is TGTGCCAGCAGCCCTCGGGACGGAGGAACCACAGATACGCAGTATTTT. This codes for CASSPRDGGTTDTQYF. The chain couples TRBV9 to TRBJ2-3; tentatively, D is TRBD1 or TRBD2 (5 bases each). The germline V and J ends were trimmed by 4 bases and 2 bases, with 17 bases remaining between them. This CDR3 is built from 16 residues. The V gene's germline CDR1 is SGDLS and CDR2 YYNGEE.

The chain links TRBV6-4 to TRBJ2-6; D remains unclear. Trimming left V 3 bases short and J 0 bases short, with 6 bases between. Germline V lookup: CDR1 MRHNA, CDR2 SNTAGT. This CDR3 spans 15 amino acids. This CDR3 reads CASSETSSGANVLTF. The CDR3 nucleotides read TGTGCCAGCAGTGAAACAAGCTCTGGGGCCAACGTCCTGACTTTC.

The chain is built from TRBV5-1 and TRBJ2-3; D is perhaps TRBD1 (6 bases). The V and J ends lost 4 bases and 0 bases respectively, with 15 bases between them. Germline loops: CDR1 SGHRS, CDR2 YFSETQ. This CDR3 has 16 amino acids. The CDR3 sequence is CASSKRQTGSTDTQYF. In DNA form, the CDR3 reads TGCGCCAGCAGCAAACGGCAGACAGGTAGCACAGATACGCAGTATTTT.

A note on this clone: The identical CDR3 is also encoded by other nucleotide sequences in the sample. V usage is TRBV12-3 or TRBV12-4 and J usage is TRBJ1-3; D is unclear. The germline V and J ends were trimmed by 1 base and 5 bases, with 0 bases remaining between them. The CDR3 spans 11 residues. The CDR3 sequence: CASSLGNTIYF. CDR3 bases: TGTGCCAGCAGTTTAGGAAACACCATATATTTT.

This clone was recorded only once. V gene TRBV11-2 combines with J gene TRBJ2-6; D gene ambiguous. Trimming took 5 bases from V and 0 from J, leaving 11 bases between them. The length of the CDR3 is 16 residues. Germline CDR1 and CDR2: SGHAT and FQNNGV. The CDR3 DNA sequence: TGTGCCAGCAGCCTAAGACTCCGCTCTGGGGCCAACGTCCTGACTTTC. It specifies CASSLRLRSGANVLTF.

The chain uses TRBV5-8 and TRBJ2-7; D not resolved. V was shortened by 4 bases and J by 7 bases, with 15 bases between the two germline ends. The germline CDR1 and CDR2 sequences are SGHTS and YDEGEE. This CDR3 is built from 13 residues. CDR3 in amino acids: CASSTLRSREQYF. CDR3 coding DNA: TGTGCCAGCAGCACCCTACGCTCCAGGGAGCAGTACTTC.

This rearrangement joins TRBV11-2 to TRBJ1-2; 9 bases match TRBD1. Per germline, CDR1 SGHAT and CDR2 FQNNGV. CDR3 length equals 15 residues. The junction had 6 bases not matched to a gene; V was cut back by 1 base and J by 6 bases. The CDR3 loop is CASSLGGTGINGYTF. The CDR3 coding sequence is TGTGCCAGCAGCTTAGGAGGGACAGGGATTAATGGCTACACCTTC.

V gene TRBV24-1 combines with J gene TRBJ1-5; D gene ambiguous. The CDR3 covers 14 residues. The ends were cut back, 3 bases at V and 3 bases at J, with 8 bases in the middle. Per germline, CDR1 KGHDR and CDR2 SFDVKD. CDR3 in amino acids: CATSDPRPNQPQHF. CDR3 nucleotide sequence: TGTGCCACCAGTGATCCCCGGCCCAATCAGCCCCAGCATTTT.

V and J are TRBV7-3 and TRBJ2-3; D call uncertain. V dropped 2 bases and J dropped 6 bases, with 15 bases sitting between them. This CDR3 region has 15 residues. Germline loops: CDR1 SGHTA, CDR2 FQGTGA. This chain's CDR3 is CASSLGWPALDTQYF. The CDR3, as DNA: TGTGCCAGCAGCTTAGGGTGGCCAGCTTTGGATACGCAGTATTTT.